These 26 T cell receptor beta chains originate from one sample sequenced in a study of OX40 agonist ivuxolimab in advanced cancers. Repertoires were generated with immunoSEQ multiplex PCR, while TCRdb's copy carries only in-frame clones and drops some. The sample lists about 52,000 clones; 90% to 95% were seen once. The sample consisted of CD4+ or CD8+ T cells sorted from blood, taken in a trial of the OX40 agonist ivuxolimab. The receptor source for this set is an adult with an advanced solid tumor such as melanoma, head and neck, liver or kidney cancer.

CDR3 nucleotide sequence: TGTGCCAGCCGGGACTGGGCCTACGAGCAGTACTTC. The encoded protein is CASRDWAYEQYF. The V and J genes are TRBV28 and TRBJ2-5; possible D gene TRBD2, 6 bases. The J call may be faulty, since TRBJ2-7 better matches the DNA end. Germline loops: CDR1 MDHEN, CDR2 SYDVKM. The CDR3 runs to 12 residues.

The V and J genes are TRBV19 and TRBJ2-2; D might be TRBD1 or TRBD2, each matching 5 bases. Germline-derived CDR1 and CDR2 are LNHDA and SQIVND (reference sequence). Trimming took off 7 bases at V and 0 bases at J, with 18 bases between the two ends. The CDR3 is 17 residues long. The CDR3 region has the DNA TGTGCCAGTACCCCTGGGGCCGGGACGACGAACACCGGGGAGCTGTTTTTT. This translates into CASTPGAGTTNTGELFF. Variable domain in full (rest from reference TRBV19 and TRBJ2-2): DGGITQSPKYLFRKEGQNVTLSCEQNLNHDAMYWYRQDPGQGLRLIYYSQIVNDFQKGDIAEGYSVSREKKESFPLTVTSAQKNPTAFYLCASTPGAGTTNTGELFFGEGSRLTVL.

The J gene is TRBJ1-4, the V gene TRBV7-8; a possible D gene is TRBD1 (6 bases). The V end was cut by 3 bases, the J end by 0 bases, with 17 bases between. In germline, CDR1 is SGHVS, CDR2 FQNEAQ. This CDR3 spans 18 amino acids. CDR3 coding DNA: TGTGCCAGCAGCTTCCCGGGACAACGACTGACAACTAATGAAAAACTGTTTTTT. It yields the protein CASSFPGQRLTTNEKLFF.

The CDR3 is CATSLMRGVYGIEAFF. CDR3 coding DNA: TGTGCCACCTCCCTAATGAGGGGCGTTTATGGAATTGAAGCTTTCTTT. The genes are TRBV21-1 and TRBJ1-1. TRBV21-1 is annotated as a pseudogene. This CDR3 is built from 16 residues.

This rearrangement joins TRBV11-3 to TRBJ2-1; TRBD2 might be the D (5 bases). V was trimmed by 5 bases and J by 7 bases, leaving 21 bases between them. Germline values: CDR1 SGHNT, CDR2 YENEEA. CDR3 size: 16 residues. The CDR3 DNA is TGTGCCAGCAGCCCCCCCCTGGCGGGCCCGCCAAATGAGCAGTTCTTC. This translates into CASSPPLAGPPNEQFF.

The V gene is TRBV4-3, the J gene TRBJ2-1, with D perhaps assigned TRBD1 or TRBD2 (6 bases each). The germline V and J ends were trimmed by 0 bases and 4 bases, with 16 bases remaining between them. Germline CDR1 reads LGHNA; CDR2 reads YSLEER. The CDR3 covers 17 residues. CDR3 sequence reads: CASSQDRAEGDYNEQFF. CDR3 DNA sequence: TGCGCCAGCAGCCAAGATCGGGCGGAGGGGGATTACAATGAGCAGTTCTTC.

This chain connects TRBV11-2 to TRBJ2-4; 13 bases line up with TRBD2. This CDR3 is built from 18 residues. The germline V gene has CDR1 SGHAT and CDR2 FQNNGV. Trimming cost V 0 bases and J 1 base; bases outside gene matches: 3. The CDR3 region is CASSLEQTSGRAKNIQYF. CDR3 bases: TGTGCCAGCAGCTTAGAACAGACTAGCGGGAGGGCCAAAAACATTCAGTACTTC.

This clone has just one count. The chain employs TRBV2 and TRBJ2-5; D remains unclear. The CDR3 spans 16 residues. Germline CDR1 and CDR2: SNHLY and FYNNEI. V dropped 3 bases and J dropped 1 base, with 15 bases sitting between them. The CDR3 protein is CASSDPRAEAQETQYF. Written as DNA, the CDR3 is TGTGCCAGCAGTGACCCCCGCGCGGAAGCCCAAGAGACCCAGTACTTC.

CDR3 DNA sequence: TGTGCCAGCAGTTTGACCGTAGGACTGGAAGAAGAGACCCAGTACTTC. It encodes CASSLTVGLEEETQYF. V is TRBV28 and J is TRBJ2-5; TRBD2 is a possible D gene (5 bases). This CDR3 spans 16 amino acids. The V gene lost 3 bases and the J gene lost 3 bases, with 17 bases spanning the gap. Germline loops: CDR1 MDHEN, CDR2 SYDVKM.

This chain links TRBV10-2 with TRBJ1-2, with 7 bases identical to TRBD1. V gave up 8 bases and J gave up 6 bases; unmatched junction bases: 6. Germline V gene sequence: CDR1 WSHSY, CDR2 SAAADI. The CDR3 has 12 residues. The CDR3 here is CASGDRAHGYTF. The CDR3 bases are TGCGCCAGCGGGGACAGAGCGCATGGCTACACCTTC.

V and J are TRBV7-9 and TRBJ2-3, with a possible D match to TRBD2 (7 bases). CDR3 length equals 15 residues. Trimming stripped 4 bases from V and 4 bases from J, with 15 bases between. Germline assignment: CDR1 SEHNR and CDR2 FQNEAQ (reference sequence). The CDR3 spells CASSSRRGAADTQYF. CDR3 DNA sequence: TGTGCCAGCAGCTCGAGACGGGGGGCCGCAGATACGCAGTATTTT.

The gene calls are TRBV4-3 and TRBJ2-1; TRBD1 matches 8 bases. After removal of 3 bases from V and 6 bases from J, the junction contained 4 bases not matched to a gene. The CDR3 extends over 14 amino acids. CDR1 is LGHNA and CDR2 is YSLEER in the germline V gene. The CDR3 sequence: CASSHRTGSNEQFF. The CDR3 DNA reads TGCGCCAGCAGCCACAGGACAGGGAGCAATGAGCAGTTCTTC.

The chain uses TRBV5-4 and TRBJ2-2; D unresolved. V was cut by 3 bases and J by 5 bases, with 8 bases left in between. Germline V gene data show CDR1 as SGHNT and CDR2 as YYREEE (reference sequence). This CDR3 region has 13 residues. In DNA form, the CDR3 reads TGTGCCAGCAGCTCGGATTTGACCGGGGAGCTGTTTTTT. It yields the protein CASSSDLTGELFF.

The chain recombines TRBV19 with TRBJ2-7, with 8 bases fitting TRBD2. Germline CDR1 reads LNHDA; CDR2 reads SQIVND (reference sequence). This CDR3 is built from 13 residues. Losses at the gene ends were 4 bases for V and 3 bases for J; bases not matched to a gene: 2. The CDR3, as DNA: TGTGCCAGTAGTAGCGGGAGGATCTACGAGCAGTACTTC. Translating it yields CASSSGRIYEQYF.

This rearrangement joins TRBV27 to TRBJ2-1, with 10 bases aligning to TRBD2. This CDR3 has 13 residues. J was trimmed by 7 bases and V by 4 bases; bases with no gene match: 1. Germline V gene sequence: CDR1 MNHEY, CDR2 SMNVEV (reference sequence). The CDR3 loop reads CASSSLAGNEQFF. The CDR3 DNA is TGTGCCAGCAGTTCACTAGCGGGAAATGAGCAGTTCTTC.

The chain employs TRBV10-1 and TRBJ2-3; 9 bases line up with TRBD2. The CDR3 length is 13 residues. Germline CDR1 reads WNHNN; CDR2 reads SYGVQD (reference sequence). V dropped 4 bases and J dropped 10; count of bases not matched to a gene: 6. The CDR3: CASSAPGLAPQYF. The CDR3 nucleotides are TGCGCCAGCAGTGCTCCTGGACTAGCGCCGCAGTATTTT.

The J gene is TRBJ2-1, the V gene TRBV30; possible D gene TRBD2, 6 bases. V shed 2 bases and J shed 6 bases, with 17 bases lying between them. The CDR3 is 15 residues long. Germline V gene lookup returns CDR1 GTSNPN and CDR2 SVGIG (reference sequence). CDR3 nucleotides: TGTGCCTGGAGTTTCTACCCCCGGGAGTTCAATGAGCAGTTCTTC. It specifies CAWSFYPREFNEQFF.

V usage is TRBV9 and J usage is TRBJ2-3; TRBD2 matches at 8 bases. The V gene's germline CDR1 is SGDLS and CDR2 YYNGEE. Germline trimming cut 0 bases from V and 11 bases from J; bases unmatched to any gene: 11. CDR3 length: 15 amino acids. CDR3: CASSVDLREAGMQYF. The CDR3 bases are TGTGCCAGCAGCGTAGATTTGCGGGAGGCGGGGATGCAGTATTTT.

CDR3 sequence reads: CASSTRGLVETQYF. The CDR3 DNA reads as TGTGCCAGCAGCACCAGGGGGCTGGTAGAGACCCAGTACTTC. The V call is TRBV5-4, the J call TRBJ2-5; TRBD1 matches at 8 bases. Germline V lookup: CDR1 SGHNT, CDR2 YYREEE (reference sequence). This CDR3 has 14 amino acids. The V gene end was trimmed by 4 bases and the J gene end by 4 bases; junction bases not matched to a gene: 6.

This chain links TRBV6-6 with TRBJ2-7; tentatively, D is TRBD2 (5 bases). Per germline, CDR1 MNHNY and CDR2 SVGAGI (reference sequence). The V end lost 0 bases, the J end lost 3 bases, and 9 bases lay between the germline ends. The CDR3 is 14 amino acids. CDR3 protein: CASSYSGGIYEQYF. The CDR3 DNA follows: TGTGCCAGCAGTTACTCAGGAGGCATCTACGAGCAGTACTTC.

V gene TRBV7-9 combines with J gene TRBJ1-1; D gene ambiguous. From germline, CDR1 is SEHNR and CDR2 FQNEAQ (reference sequence). V lost 1 base and J 2 bases, leaving 11 bases between the germline ends. The CDR3 is 15 amino acids. CDR3 in DNA: TGTGCCAGCAGCTTAGTTTGGGCCGCAAACACTGAAGCTTTCTTT. This gives the protein CASSLVWAANTEAFF.

This rearrangement joins TRBV13 to TRBJ2-1; 7 bases agree with TRBD2. Germline V gene lookup returns CDR1 PRHDT and CDR2 FYEKMQ (reference sequence). The CDR3 is made up of 15 amino acids. J lost 6 bases, V lost 4 bases, and 9 bases had no gene match. Here the CDR3 DNA reads TGTGCCAGCAGCTCTCTGGGCGGGGGAGGCAATGAGCAGTTCTTC. Translation: CASSSLGGGGNEQFF.

Only a few counts were recorded for this clone. The rearrangement uses TRBV15 and TRBJ1-5; 8 nucleotides match TRBD1. This CDR3 spans 14 amino acids. Germline V lookup: CDR1 LNHNV, CDR2 YYDKDF (reference sequence). V trimming: 2 bases; J trimming: 6 bases; junction bases outside the gene matches: 3. CDR3 amino acids: CATSRQGAGQPQHF. The DNA of the CDR3 is TGTGCCACCAGCAGACAGGGGGCGGGTCAGCCCCAGCATTTT.

A few counts support this clone. Other DNA sequences in this specimen translate into the identical CDR3. The chain recombines TRBV27 with TRBJ2-1, with 13 bases that match TRBD2. Trimming removed 5 bases from V and 5 bases from J; junction bases left unmatched: 3. Germline-derived CDR1 and CDR2 are MNHEY and SMNVEV (reference sequence). CDR3 length equals 15 residues. The CDR3: CASSPGTSGNNEQFF. The DNA of the CDR3 is TGTGCCAGCAGTCCGGGGACTAGCGGGAACAATGAGCAGTTCTTC.

V usage is TRBV28 and J usage is TRBJ2-1, with 9 bases identical to TRBD2. J was trimmed by 4 bases and V by 1 base; bases with no gene match: 14. Germline CDR1 MDHEN, CDR2 SYDVKM. The CDR3 loop spans 19 amino acids. The CDR3 loop reads CASSLLEGRSGRGYNEQFF. The CDR3 DNA sequence: TGTGCCAGCAGTTTATTGGAGGGGCGTAGCGGGAGAGGGTACAATGAGCAGTTCTTC. The full variable domain, in which reference TRBV28 and TRBJ2-1 provide the parts outside the CDR3, is DVKVTQSSRYLVKRTGEKVFLECVQDMDHENMFWYRQDPGLGLRLIYFSYDVKMKEKGDIPEGYSVSREKKERFSLILESASTNQTSMYLCASSLLEGRSGRGYNEQFFGPGTRLTVL.

V gene TRBV4-3 combines with J gene TRBJ1-3; no clear D gene. The CDR3 length is 14 residues. The germline V gene encodes CDR1 LGHNA and CDR2 YSLEER. V was trimmed by 1 base and J by 6 bases, leaving 10 bases between them. DNA of the CDR3: TGCGCCAGCAGCCAAGGGGAACGACAAAACACCATATATTTT. This translates into CASSQGERQNTIYF.